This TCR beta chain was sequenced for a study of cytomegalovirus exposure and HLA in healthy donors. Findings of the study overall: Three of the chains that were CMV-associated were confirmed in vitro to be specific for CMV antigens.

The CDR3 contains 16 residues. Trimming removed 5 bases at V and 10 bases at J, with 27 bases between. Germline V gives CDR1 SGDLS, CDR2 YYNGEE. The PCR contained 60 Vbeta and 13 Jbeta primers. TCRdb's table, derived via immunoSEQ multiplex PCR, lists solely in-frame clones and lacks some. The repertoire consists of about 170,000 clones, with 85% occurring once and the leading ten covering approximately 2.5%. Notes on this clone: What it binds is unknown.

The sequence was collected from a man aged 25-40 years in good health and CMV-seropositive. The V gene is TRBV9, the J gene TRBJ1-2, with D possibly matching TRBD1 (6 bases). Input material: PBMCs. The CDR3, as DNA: TGTGCCAGCAGTTCCGACGCTGCGAACAGGGAGGGGATCTACACCTTC. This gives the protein CASSSDAANREGIYTF.